One and the same sample provided the 21 T cell receptor beta chains below, sequenced in a study of cytomegalovirus exposure and HLA in healthy donors. Using immunoSEQ multiplex PCR, the repertoire was profiled, and TCRdb retains in-frame clones only, with some absent. The sample holds about 310,000 clones, 88% seen once. The sample comprised PBMCs. The receptors here all came from a man aged 25 to 45 in good health and CMV-seronegative.

This sequence joins TRBV2 and TRBJ1-1; unclear D gene. Germline CDR1 and CDR2: SNHLY and FYNNEI. Trimming shortened V by 5 bases and J by 8 bases, and 9 bases separated the two germline ends. The CDR3 consists of 11 residues. The CDR3 sequence is CASSSSPEAFF. The CDR3 nucleotides read TGTGCCAGCAGTTCCTCCCCCGAAGCTTTCTTT. The full variable domain, completed using reference TRBV2 and TRBJ1-1, is EPEVTQTPSHQVTQMGQEVILRCVPISNHLYFYWYRQILGQKVEFLVSFYNNEISEKSEIFDDQFSVERPDGSNFTLKIRSTKLEDSAMYFCASSSSPEAFFGQGTRLTVV.

This chain connects TRBV2 to TRBJ2-4; D possibly corresponds to TRBD1 (5 bases). Germline V lookup: CDR1 SNHLY, CDR2 FYNNEI. The CDR3 is 14 residues long. V was cut by 10 bases and J by 0 bases, with 13 bases left in between. The CDR3 DNA is TGTGCCACCAAGGGGAATAAAGCCAAAAACATTCAGTACTTC. Translation: CATKGNKAKNIQYF.

The chain combines TRBV6-5 with TRBJ2-7, with D unclear. Looked up from germline, CDR1 is MNHEY and CDR2 is SVGAGI. This CDR3 region has 15 residues. V lost 2 bases, J lost 4 bases, and 15 bases lay in between. The CDR3, as DNA: TGTGCCAGCAGTTACGGCGGTACCCCACCATACGAGCAGTACTTC. It codes for CASSYGGTPPYEQYF.

This clone was seen a single time. This chain joins TRBV5-6 and TRBJ1-4, with TRBD1 matching over 10 bases. CDR1 and CDR2 (germline): SGHDT, YYEEEE. The CDR3 covers 17 residues. Losses at the gene ends were 3 bases for V and 1 base for J; bases not matched to a gene: 6. The CDR3 DNA follows: TGTGCCAGCAGCTGCGGACAGGGGGGAGGAACTAATGAAAAACTGTTTTTT. Protein product: CASSCGQGGGTNEKLFF.

This chain links TRBV29-1 with TRBJ2-5; 8 bases align to TRBD1. This CDR3 region has 15 residues. Germline CDR1 SQVTM, CDR2 ANQGSEA. V dropped 0 bases and J dropped 6; count of bases not matched to a gene: 9. The CDR3 protein is CSVEEAGQAGQTQYF. In DNA, the CDR3 is TGCAGCGTTGAAGAGGCGGGACAGGCTGGCCAGACCCAGTACTTC.

This clone occurred a few times. Other DNA sequences in the sample encode the same CDR3. J is TRBJ1-5 and V is TRBV29-1; 7 nucleotides line up with TRBD1. V dropped 4 bases and J dropped 2; count of bases not matched to a gene: 5. Germline V gene data show CDR1 as SQVTM and CDR2 as ANQGSEA. The CDR3 extends over 14 amino acids. CDR3: CSVGQGTGNQPQHF. CDR3 sequence (DNA): TGCAGCGTTGGACAGGGCACGGGCAATCAGCCCCAGCATTTT.

The chain couples TRBV25-1 to TRBJ2-2, with D possibly TRBD2 on 5 matching bases. Trimming removed 3 bases from V and 4 bases from J, with 12 bases in between. The CDR3 sequence is 15 residues long. CDR1 and CDR2 from the germline V gene are MGHDK and SYGVNS. This CDR3 reads CASSDPRTRTGELFF. CDR3 DNA: TGTGCCAGCAGTGATCCTCGGACTCGCACCGGGGAGCTGTTTTTT.

This clone showed up just once. One junction end does not reproduce the germline sequence, and a read error may be involved. The chain has TRBV6-5 and TRBJ1-1; D gene unclear. Germline loops: CDR1 MNHEY, CDR2 SVGAGI. This CDR3 is 11 amino acids long. The CDR3 region is CASSEDGPRVF. In DNA, the CDR3 is TGTGCCAGCAGTGAAGACGGCCCCCGGGTCTTT.

The J gene is TRBJ1-1, the V gene TRBV5-1; D gene uncertain. Germline V gives CDR1 SGHRS, CDR2 YFSETQ. Trimming took off 4 bases at V and 4 bases at J, with 14 bases between the two ends. The CDR3 has 14 residues. The CDR3 region has the DNA TGCGCCAGCAGCCGCGGAGGTAGCGGCACTGAAGCTTTCTTT. Translating gives CASSRGGSGTEAFF.

This chain joins TRBV15 and TRBJ1-4; the D gene is possibly TRBD1 (6 bases). This CDR3 has 16 residues. Per germline, CDR1 LNHNV and CDR2 YYDKDF (reference sequence). V was clipped by 5 bases and J by 8 bases, with 21 bases between them. The CDR3 sequence is CATSPIGIGGGEKLFF. CDR3 coding DNA: TGTGCCACCAGCCCGATTGGGATAGGGGGTGGCGAAAAACTGTTTTTT.

The chain joins TRBV11-2 to TRBJ2-7; 7 bases map to TRBD1. Germline loops: CDR1 SGHAT, CDR2 FQNNGV. The CDR3 loop spans 15 amino acids. With V trimmed by 5 bases and J by 2 bases, 9 bases remained unmatched. The CDR3 here is CASSPMTGRAYEQYF. CDR3 bases: TGTGCCAGCAGCCCTATGACAGGGAGAGCCTACGAGCAGTACTTC.

The chain has TRBV15 and TRBJ2-1; TRBD1 matches at 8 bases. V shed 3 bases and J 4 bases; nucleotides not matched to a gene: 5. CDR3 length equals 15 residues. Germline V gene data show CDR1 as LNHNV and CDR2 as YYDKDF (reference sequence). The CDR3 region is CATSRQGAGYNEQFF. The CDR3 DNA reads TGTGCCACCAGCAGGCAGGGGGCTGGATACAATGAGCAGTTCTTC.

The V and J genes are TRBV2 and TRBJ2-1, with 7 bases that match TRBD1. There are 15 residues in the CDR3. V dropped 3 bases and J dropped 3; count of bases not matched to a gene: 5. In germline, CDR1 is SNHLY, CDR2 FYNNEI. CDR3 in amino acids: CASSDTWDSYNEQFF. CDR3 DNA: TGTGCCAGCAGTGACACTTGGGACAGCTACAATGAGCAGTTCTTC.

This clone was seen once. The rearrangement uses TRBV7-6 and TRBJ2-3; 10 nucleotides align to TRBD2. V was clipped by 3 bases and J by 4 bases; unmatched bases: 1. CDR1 is SGHVS and CDR2 is FNYEAQ in the germline V gene. The CDR3 runs to 14 residues. The CDR3 DNA reads TGTGCCAGCAGCTTCCTAGCGGGGGCAGATACGCAGTATTTT. It encodes CASSFLAGADTQYF.

The chain uses TRBV19 and TRBJ1-1, with D perhaps TRBD1 (6 bases). V lost 8 bases and J lost 1, with 11 bases in between. Germline V gives CDR1 LNHDA, CDR2 SQIVND (reference sequence). This CDR3 has 13 residues. In nucleotides, the CDR3 is TGTGCCAGTTCTAAGGACAGGAACACTGAAGCTTTCTTT. Translated, it gives CASSKDRNTEAFF. The complete variable domain, with remaining parts taken from reference TRBV19 and TRBJ1-1, reads DGGITQSPKYLFRKEGQNVTLSCEQNLNHDAMYWYRQDPGQGLRLIYYSQIVNDFQKGDIAEGYSVSREKKESFPLTVTSAQKNPTAFYLCASSKDRNTEAFFGQGTRLTVV.

The V gene is TRBV6-6, the J gene TRBJ2-1; 13 bases line up with TRBD2. V shed 7 bases and J 10 bases; nucleotides not matched to a gene: 7. This CDR3 region has 14 residues. Germline lookup yields CDR1 MNHNY and CDR2 SVGAGI (reference sequence). The CDR3 DNA reads as TGTGCCAGCAAAACTAGCGGGGGGGCCGGGGAGCAGTTCTTC. It translates to CASKTSGGAGEQFF.

The rearrangement uses TRBV15 and TRBJ2-3, with D possibly being TRBD1 (6 bases). The CDR3 is 14 residues long. Germline CDR1 reads LNHNV; CDR2 reads YYDKDF (reference sequence). With 7 bases removed from V and 1 base from J, the gap between germline ends came to 12 bases. In DNA, the CDR3 is TGTGCCACCACCCCGGCAGGGGGCACAGATACGCAGTATTTT. It specifies CATTPAGGTDTQYF.

The count of this clone is one. The chain employs TRBV7-9 and TRBJ2-1, with D tentatively TRBD2 (5 bases). V lost 1 base, J lost 9 bases, and 10 bases lay in between. Germline CDR1 reads SEHNR; CDR2 reads FQNEAQ (reference sequence). The CDR3 loop spans 13 amino acids. In nucleotides, the CDR3 is TGTGCCAGCAGCTTAGGACTCCGGGGTGAGCAGTTCTTC. Translated, it gives CASSLGLRGEQFF.

The genes are TRBV7-9 and TRBJ1-4, with D possibly being TRBD1 (6 bases). Per the germline V gene, CDR1 is SEHNR and CDR2 is FQNEAQ (reference sequence). The CDR3 totals 15 residues. V lost 1 base to trimming and J lost 4 bases, with 10 bases between them. CDR3 sequence: CASSLGAGVNEKLFF. The CDR3 bases are TGTGCCAGCAGCTTAGGGGCAGGGGTTAATGAAAAACTGTTTTTT.

The V call is TRBV4-3, the J call TRBJ1-6; a possible D gene is TRBD1 (5 bases). This CDR3 has 15 amino acids. V lost 1 base, J lost 7 bases, and 11 bases lay in between. CDR1 and CDR2 from the germline V gene are LGHNA and YSLEER. CDR3 loop: CASSQVPGGNSPLHF. CDR3 DNA sequence: TGCGCCAGCAGCCAAGTGCCGGGGGGAAATTCACCCCTCCACTTT.

The J gene is TRBJ2-7, the V gene TRBV4-1, with TRBD2 identical over 15 bases. Germline CDR1 reads MGHRA; CDR2 reads YSYEKL. This CDR3 is 15 amino acids long. V gave up 4 bases and J gave up 3 bases; unmatched junction bases: 1. CDR3 DNA: TGCGCCAGCAGCCCGGGACTAGCGGGGGGCTACGAGCAGTACTTC. Its protein is CASSPGLAGGYEQYF.